The 17 T cell receptor beta chains below all came from one sample that was sequenced in a study of shared clonotypes between healthy human individuals. Positively selected for CCR7, the CD45RO-negative cells used as naive CD8 cells excluded terminally differentiated effector memory CD45RA+ cells. Assay used: immunoSEQ multiplex PCR; TCRdb lists only in-frame clones, some missing. This sample has about 2.1 million clones, with about 93% found just once. The sample consisted of naive CD8+ T cells from PBMCs. The receptors come from a man younger than 30 in good health. Some clones in this sample may be carry-over from other donors' samples.

The V and J genes are TRBV7-9 and TRBJ2-1; a possible D gene is TRBD2 (6 bases). Germline CDR1 is SEHNR and CDR2 is FQNEAQ (reference sequence). V was clipped by 5 bases and J by 5 bases, with 13 bases between them. The CDR3 loop spans 14 amino acids. CDR3 loop: CASSPGVPHNEQFF. The CDR3 DNA reads TGTGCCAGCAGCCCGGGAGTCCCTCACAATGAGCAGTTCTTC.

The chain carries TRBV4-1 and TRBJ1-5, with no clear D. The V gene's germline CDR1 is MGHRA and CDR2 YSYEKL. The CDR3 is 14 residues long. The V and J ends lost 4 bases and 6 bases respectively, with 13 bases between them. The CDR3 sequence is CASSRDLTLQPQHF. The CDR3 DNA follows: TGCGCCAGCAGCCGAGACCTGACCCTTCAGCCCCAGCATTTT.

This sequence joins TRBV27 and TRBJ2-3; 7 bases are shared with TRBD2. The CDR3 consists of 12 residues. With V trimmed by 6 bases and J by 9 bases, 6 bases remained unmatched. CDR1 and CDR2 (germline): MNHEY, SMNVEV (reference sequence). Written as DNA, the CDR3 is TGTGCCAGCAGGGGAGCGGGACCAACGCAGTATTTT. Translation gives CASRGAGPTQYF.

This clone came up once. V is TRBV19 and J is TRBJ2-2; D uncertain. CDR1 is LNHDA, CDR2 SQIVND, per germline (reference sequence). The CDR3 sequence is 15 residues long. The germline V and J ends were trimmed by 1 base and 4 bases, with 10 bases remaining between them. The CDR3 here is CASSIVGLATGELFF. CDR3 nucleotides: TGTGCCAGTAGTATAGTTGGGTTGGCCACCGGGGAGCTGTTTTTT.

This sequence joins TRBV18 and TRBJ1-5; unclear D gene. The V and J ends lost 3 bases and 4 bases respectively, with 19 bases between them. The germline V gene encodes CDR1 KGHSH and CDR2 LQKENI. The CDR3 runs to 17 residues. The CDR3 loop is CASSPMRVIGQNQPQHF. The CDR3 DNA reads as TGTGCCAGCTCACCTATGAGGGTGATCGGCCAAAATCAGCCCCAGCATTTT.

V and J are TRBV7-8 and TRBJ2-1, with 8 bases fitting TRBD2. CDR1 is SGHVS and CDR2 is FQNEAQ in the germline V gene. The ends lost 1 base at V and 9 bases at J; junction bases unmatched: 11. The CDR3 has 16 residues. CDR3 loop: CASSLGRAGGGGEQFF. In DNA form, the CDR3 reads TGTGCCAGCAGCTTAGGGCGGGCGGGAGGAGGGGGTGAGCAGTTCTTC.

CDR3 coding DNA: TGCAGCGTTGAAGTTGAGGGTCGAGCGGGCAACACTGAAGCTTTCTTT. It specifies CSVEVEGRAGNTEAFF. J is TRBJ1-1 and V is TRBV29-1, with unresolved D. Germline V lookup: CDR1 SQVTM, CDR2 ANQGSEA. V lost 1 base and J 2 bases, leaving 17 bases between the germline ends. The CDR3 spans 16 residues.

The rearrangement joins TRBV2 to TRBJ2-7, with 9 bases matching TRBD1. The V gene's germline CDR1 is SNHLY and CDR2 FYNNEI. The CDR3 covers 14 residues. The ends lost 7 bases at V and 0 bases at J; junction bases unmatched: 4. CDR3 in amino acids: CASIKQGASYEQYF. In DNA form, the CDR3 reads TGTGCCAGCATAAAACAGGGGGCCTCCTACGAGCAGTACTTC.

CDR3 sequence reads: CASSIDLETINNEQFF. For the CDR3, the DNA is TGTGCCAGTAGTATAGATCTGGAGACTATTAACAATGAGCAGTTCTTC. The rearrangement links TRBV19 to TRBJ2-1, with D perhaps TRBD2 (5 bases). The ends were cut back, 0 bases at V and 5 bases at J, with 14 bases in the middle. The CDR3 consists of 16 residues. The germline V gene has CDR1 LNHDA and CDR2 SQIVND (reference sequence).

Regarding this clone: This sample includes further DNA sequences coding for the same CDR3. In DNA form, the CDR3 reads TGTGCCAGCAGCGCATCCGGGACTAGCGGGTACGAGCAGTACTTC. Translated, it gives CASSASGTSGYEQYF. This chain uses TRBV9 with TRBJ2-7; 12 bases agree with TRBD2. The CDR3 runs 15 residues. V lost 3 bases, J lost 4 bases, and 5 bases stayed unmatched. Germline values: CDR1 SGDLS, CDR2 YYNGEE.

In regard to this clone: A much larger clone differs by one base, so this may be a read error. The chain recombines TRBV27 with TRBJ2-7; perhaps TRBD1 as D (5 bases). The length of the CDR3 is 13 residues. The V end lost 4 bases, the J end lost 2 bases, and 9 bases lay between the germline ends. Germline-derived CDR1 and CDR2 are MNHEY and SMNVEV (reference sequence). The CDR3 DNA sequence: TGTGCCAGCAGTTGGCGACAGACCTACGAGCAGTACTTC. Its protein is CASSWRQTYEQYF.

This chain connects TRBV28 to TRBJ1-5; weak D call: TRBD1 (5 bases). The CDR3 has 16 residues. Trimming took off 1 base at V and 6 bases at J, with 16 bases between the two ends. The germline V gene has CDR1 MDHEN and CDR2 SYDVKM. This chain's CDR3 is CASSLYRGEASQPQHF. The CDR3 DNA is TGTGCCAGCAGTTTATATCGGGGGGAAGCGAGTCAGCCCCAGCATTTT.

Comment on this clone: This CDR3 is also generated by other DNA sequences in the sample. V gene TRBV27 combines with J gene TRBJ1-5; D possibly corresponds to TRBD1 (6 bases). CDR3 length: 14 amino acids. V was cut by 5 bases and J by 0 bases, with 8 bases left in between. Germline V gene lookup returns CDR1 MNHEY and CDR2 SMNVEV (reference sequence). The CDR3 sequence: CASSPRGSNQPQHF. CDR3 nucleotides: TGTGCCAGCAGTCCCAGGGGTAGCAATCAGCCCCAGCATTTT.

The V call is TRBV7-3, the J call TRBJ2-1, with D possibly being TRBD1 or TRBD2 (6 bases each). V gave up 2 bases and J gave up 2 bases, with 13 bases separating them. Germline CDR1 SGHTA, CDR2 FQGTGA. This CDR3 has 16 amino acids. This CDR3 reads CASSLSTGLTYNEQFF. As DNA, the CDR3 is TGTGCCAGCAGCTTATCGACAGGACTAACCTACAATGAGCAGTTCTTC. The whole variable domain, remainder taken from reference TRBV7-3 and TRBJ2-1, is GAGVSQTPSNKVTEKGKYVELRCDPISGHTALYWYRQSLGQGPEFLIYFQGTGAADDSGLPNDRFFAVRPEGSVSTLKIQRTERGDSAVYLCASSLSTGLTYNEQFFGPGTRLTVL.

The V gene is TRBV7-3, the J gene TRBJ2-1; 12 nucleotides agree with TRBD2. The CDR3 length is 15 residues. With 5 bases clipped from V and 4 bases from J, the junction kept 3 bases outside the gene matches. Germline loops: CDR1 SGHTA, CDR2 FQGTGA. The CDR3 DNA sequence: TGTGCCAGCAGCATCCTAGCGGGAGGGTACAATGAGCAGTTCTTC. Amino acids: CASSILAGGYNEQFF.

The chain joins TRBV7-9 to TRBJ2-1; D unclear. CDR3 length: 14 amino acids. The germline gives CDR1 SEHNR, CDR2 FQNEAQ (reference sequence). V lost 4 bases and J lost 4, with 11 bases in between. CDR3 sequence reads: CASSSGPTYNEQFF. The CDR3 DNA reads TGTGCCAGCAGCTCCGGACCTACGTACAATGAGCAGTTCTTC. The variable domain in full, completed from reference TRBV7-9 and TRBJ2-1, reads DTGVSQNPRHKITKRGQNVTFRCDPISEHNRLYWYRQTLGQGPEFLTYFQNEAQLEKSRLLSDRFSAERPKGSFSTLEIQRTEQGDSAMYLCASSSGPTYNEQFFGPGTRLTVL.

The V and J genes are TRBV28 and TRBJ2-2, with D perhaps matching TRBD2 (6 bases). The CDR3 has 13 residues. CDR1 MDHEN and CDR2 SYDVKM come from the germline V gene. V lost 7 bases to trimming and J lost 6 bases, with 12 bases between them. The CDR3 loop is CASISGGSGELFF. CDR3 DNA sequence: TGTGCCAGCATCTCCGGGGGATCCGGGGAGCTGTTTTTT.